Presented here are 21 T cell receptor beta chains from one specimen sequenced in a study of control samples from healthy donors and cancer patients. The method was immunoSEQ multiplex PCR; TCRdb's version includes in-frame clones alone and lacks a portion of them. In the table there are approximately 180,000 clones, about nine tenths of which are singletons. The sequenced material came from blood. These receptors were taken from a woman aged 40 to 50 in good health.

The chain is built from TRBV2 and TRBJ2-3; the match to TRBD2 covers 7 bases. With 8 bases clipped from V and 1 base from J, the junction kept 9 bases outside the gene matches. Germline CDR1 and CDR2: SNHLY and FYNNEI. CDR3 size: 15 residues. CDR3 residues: CASALADYGTDTQYF. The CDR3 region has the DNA TGTGCCAGCGCGCTAGCGGACTATGGCACAGATACGCAGTATTTT.

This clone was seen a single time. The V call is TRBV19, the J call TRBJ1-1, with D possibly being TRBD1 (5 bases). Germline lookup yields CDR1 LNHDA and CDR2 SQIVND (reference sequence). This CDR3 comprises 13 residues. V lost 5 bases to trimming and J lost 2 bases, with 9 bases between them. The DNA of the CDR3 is TGTGCCAGTAGTTTGACAGAAAACACTGAAGCTTTCTTT. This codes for CASSLTENTEAFF.

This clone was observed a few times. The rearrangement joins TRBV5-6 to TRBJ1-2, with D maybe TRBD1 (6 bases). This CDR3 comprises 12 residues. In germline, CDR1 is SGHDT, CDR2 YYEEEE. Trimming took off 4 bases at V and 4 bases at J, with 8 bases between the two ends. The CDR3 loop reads CASSVDSYGYTF. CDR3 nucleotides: TGTGCCAGCAGCGTGGACAGCTATGGCTACACCTTC.

The CDR3 sequence: CASSEVGTAYEQYF. CDR3 sequence (DNA): TGTGCCAGCAGTGAAGTCGGGACAGCCTACGAGCAGTACTTC. The chain combines TRBV6-1 with TRBJ2-7, with TRBD1 identical over 7 bases. This CDR3 has 14 amino acids. Germline lookup yields CDR1 MNHNS and CDR2 SASEGT. The V gene end was trimmed by 1 base and the J gene end by 2 bases; junction bases not matched to a gene: 2.

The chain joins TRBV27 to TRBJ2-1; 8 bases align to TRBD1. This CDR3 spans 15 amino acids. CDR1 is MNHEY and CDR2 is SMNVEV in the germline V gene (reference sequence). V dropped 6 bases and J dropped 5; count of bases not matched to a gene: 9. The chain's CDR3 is CASRLGQGLHNEQFF. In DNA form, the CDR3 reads TGTGCCAGCAGACTCGGACAGGGTCTACACAATGAGCAGTTCTTC.

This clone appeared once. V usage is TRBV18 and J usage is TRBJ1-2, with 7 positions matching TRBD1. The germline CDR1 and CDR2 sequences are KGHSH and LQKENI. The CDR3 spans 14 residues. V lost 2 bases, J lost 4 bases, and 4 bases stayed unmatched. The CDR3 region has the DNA TGTGCCAGCTCACCATTACCAGGGGGCTATGGCTACACCTTC. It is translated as CASSPLPGGYGYTF.

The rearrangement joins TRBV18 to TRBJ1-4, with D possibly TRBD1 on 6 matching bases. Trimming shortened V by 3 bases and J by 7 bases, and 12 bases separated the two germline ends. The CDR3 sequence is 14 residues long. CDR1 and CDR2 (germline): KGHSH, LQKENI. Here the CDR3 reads CASSPGGAPEKLFF. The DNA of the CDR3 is TGTGCCAGCTCACCGGGGGGGGCCCCTGAAAAACTGTTTTTT. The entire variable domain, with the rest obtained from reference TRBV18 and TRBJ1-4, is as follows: NAGVMQNPRHLVRRRGQEARLRCSPMKGHSHVYWYRQLPEEGLKFMVYLQKENIIDESGMPKERFSAEFPKEGPSILRIQQVVRGDSAAYFCASSPGGAPEKLFFGSGTQLSVL.

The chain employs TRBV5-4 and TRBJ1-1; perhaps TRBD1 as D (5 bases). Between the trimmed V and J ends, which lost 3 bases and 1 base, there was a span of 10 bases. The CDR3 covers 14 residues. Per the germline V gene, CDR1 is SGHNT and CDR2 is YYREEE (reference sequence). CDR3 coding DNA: TGTGCCAGCAGCTCCCGGGACCAGAACACTGAAGCTTTCTTT. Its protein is CASSSRDQNTEAFF.

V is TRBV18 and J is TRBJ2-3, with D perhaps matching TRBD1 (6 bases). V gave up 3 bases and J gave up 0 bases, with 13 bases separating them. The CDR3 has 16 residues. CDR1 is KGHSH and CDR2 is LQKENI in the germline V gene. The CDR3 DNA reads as TGTGCCAGCTCACCTCGACAGGTTTCGAGCACAGATACGCAGTATTTT. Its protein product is CASSPRQVSSTDTQYF. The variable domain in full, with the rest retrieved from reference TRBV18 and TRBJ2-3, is NAGVMQNPRHLVRRRGQEARLRCSPMKGHSHVYWYRQLPEEGLKFMVYLQKENIIDESGMPKERFSAEFPKEGPSILRIQQVVRGDSAAYFCASSPRQVSSTDTQYFGPGTRLTVL.

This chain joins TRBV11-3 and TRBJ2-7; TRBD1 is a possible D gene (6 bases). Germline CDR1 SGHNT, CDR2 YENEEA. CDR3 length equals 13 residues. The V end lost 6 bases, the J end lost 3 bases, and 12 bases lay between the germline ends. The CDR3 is CASSYGQFYEQYF. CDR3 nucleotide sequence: TGTGCCAGCAGTTACGGACAGTTCTACGAGCAGTACTTC.

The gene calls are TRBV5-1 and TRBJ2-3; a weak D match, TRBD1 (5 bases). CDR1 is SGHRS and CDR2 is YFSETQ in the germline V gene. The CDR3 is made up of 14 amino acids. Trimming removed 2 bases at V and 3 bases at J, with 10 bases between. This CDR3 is CASSFLQGTDTQYF. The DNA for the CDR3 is TGCGCCAGCAGCTTCCTCCAGGGAACAGATACGCAGTATTTT.

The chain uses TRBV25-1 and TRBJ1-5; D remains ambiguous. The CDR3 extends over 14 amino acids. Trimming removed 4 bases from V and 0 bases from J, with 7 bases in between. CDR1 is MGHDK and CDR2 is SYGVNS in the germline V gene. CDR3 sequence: CASSAEYSNQPQHF. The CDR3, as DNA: TGTGCCAGCAGTGCTGAGTATAGCAATCAGCCCCAGCATTTT.

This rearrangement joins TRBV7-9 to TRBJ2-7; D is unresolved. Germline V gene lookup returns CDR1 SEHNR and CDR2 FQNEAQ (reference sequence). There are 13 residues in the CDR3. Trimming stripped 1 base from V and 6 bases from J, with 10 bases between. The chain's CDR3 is CASSLEPRVEQYF. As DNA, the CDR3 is TGTGCCAGCAGCTTAGAGCCCCGGGTCGAGCAGTACTTC.

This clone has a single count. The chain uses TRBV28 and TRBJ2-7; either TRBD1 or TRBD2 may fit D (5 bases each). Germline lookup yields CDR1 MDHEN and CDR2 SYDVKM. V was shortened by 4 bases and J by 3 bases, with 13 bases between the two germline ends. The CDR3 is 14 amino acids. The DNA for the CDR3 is TGTGCCAGCAGTTCACCTGATGGGGGCTACGAGCAGTACTTC. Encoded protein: CASSSPDGGYEQYF.

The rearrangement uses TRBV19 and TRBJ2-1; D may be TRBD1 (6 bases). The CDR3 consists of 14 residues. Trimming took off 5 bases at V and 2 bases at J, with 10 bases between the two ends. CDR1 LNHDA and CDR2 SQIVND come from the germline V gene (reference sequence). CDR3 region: CASSPGHPYNEQFF. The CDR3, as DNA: TGTGCCAGTAGTCCGGGACATCCCTACAATGAGCAGTTCTTC.

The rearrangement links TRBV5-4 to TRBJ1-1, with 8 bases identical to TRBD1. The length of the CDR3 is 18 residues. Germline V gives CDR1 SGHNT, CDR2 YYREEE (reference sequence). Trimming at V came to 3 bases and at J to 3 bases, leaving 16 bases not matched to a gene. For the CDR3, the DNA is TGTGCCAGCAGCTCCACACTCTACTACAGGGGGGAGGACACTGAAGCTTTCTTT. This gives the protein CASSSTLYYRGEDTEAFF.

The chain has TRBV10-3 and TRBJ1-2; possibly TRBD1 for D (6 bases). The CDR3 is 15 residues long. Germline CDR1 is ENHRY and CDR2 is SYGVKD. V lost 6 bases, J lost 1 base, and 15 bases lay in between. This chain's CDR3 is CAIRAADSHNYGYTF. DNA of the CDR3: TGTGCCATCAGGGCGGCGGACAGTCATAACTATGGCTACACCTTC.

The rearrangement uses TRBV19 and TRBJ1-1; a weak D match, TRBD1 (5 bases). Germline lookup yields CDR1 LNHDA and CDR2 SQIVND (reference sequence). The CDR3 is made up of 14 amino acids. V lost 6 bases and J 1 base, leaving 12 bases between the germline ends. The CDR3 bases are TGTGCCAGTAGCTTAGGACATCGGAACACTGAAGCTTTCTTT. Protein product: CASSLGHRNTEAFF.

CDR3 loop: CASSLGGQANTEAFF. CDR3 nucleotides: TGTGCCAGCAGCTTAGGGGGACAGGCGAACACTGAAGCTTTCTTT. The chain is built from TRBV7-6 and TRBJ1-1; 8 bases are a match to TRBD1. The CDR3 sequence is 15 residues long. The V gene's germline CDR1 is SGHVS and CDR2 FNYEAQ. V was clipped by 1 base and J by 1 base; unmatched bases: 2.

This CDR3 reads CASSLGTDDLAQYF. CDR3 DNA: TGCGCCAGCAGCTTGGGAACAGACGATTTGGCCCAGTACTTC. The chain couples TRBV5-1 to TRBJ2-5, with D unresolved. Trimming stripped 0 bases from V and 9 bases from J, with 15 bases between. Per germline, CDR1 SGHRS and CDR2 YFSETQ. This CDR3 spans 14 amino acids.

CDR3 sequence: CATSMSGLDTYEQYF. Written as DNA, the CDR3 is TGTGCCACCAGCATGTCGGGACTAGACACCTACGAGCAGTACTTC. The chain uses TRBV15 and TRBJ2-7, with TRBD2 matching 8 bases. The CDR3 has 15 amino acids. Per germline, CDR1 LNHNV and CDR2 YYDKDF (reference sequence). V lost 4 bases, J lost 2 bases, and 7 bases stayed unmatched.